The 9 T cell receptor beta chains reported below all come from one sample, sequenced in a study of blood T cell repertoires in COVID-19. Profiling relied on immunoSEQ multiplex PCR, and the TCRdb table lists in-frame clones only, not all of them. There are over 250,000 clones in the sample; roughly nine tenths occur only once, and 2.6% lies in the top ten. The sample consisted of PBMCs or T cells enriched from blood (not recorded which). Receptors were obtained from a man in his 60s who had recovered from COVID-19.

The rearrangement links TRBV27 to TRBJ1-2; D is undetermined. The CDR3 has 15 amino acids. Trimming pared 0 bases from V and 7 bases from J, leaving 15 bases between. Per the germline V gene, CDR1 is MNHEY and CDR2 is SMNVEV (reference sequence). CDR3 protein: CASSLSLGGRGGYTF. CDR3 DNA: TGTGCCAGCAGTTTATCGTTAGGAGGTCGGGGTGGCTACACCTTC.

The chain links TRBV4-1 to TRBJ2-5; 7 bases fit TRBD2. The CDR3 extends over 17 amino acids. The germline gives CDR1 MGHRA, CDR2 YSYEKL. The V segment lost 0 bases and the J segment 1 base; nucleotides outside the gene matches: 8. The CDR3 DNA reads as TGCGCCAGCAGCCAAGATTCCGTGGGAGGGCCCCAAGAGACCCAGTACTTC. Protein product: CASSQDSVGGPQETQYF.

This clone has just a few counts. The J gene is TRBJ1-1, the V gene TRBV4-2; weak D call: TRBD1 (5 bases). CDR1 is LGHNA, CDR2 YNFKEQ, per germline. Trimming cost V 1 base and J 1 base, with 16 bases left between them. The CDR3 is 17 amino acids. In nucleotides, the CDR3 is TGTGCCAGCAGCCAAGTTCTCCCCTCGCAGGGGAACACTGAAGCTTTCTTT. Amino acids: CASSQVLPSQGNTEAFF.

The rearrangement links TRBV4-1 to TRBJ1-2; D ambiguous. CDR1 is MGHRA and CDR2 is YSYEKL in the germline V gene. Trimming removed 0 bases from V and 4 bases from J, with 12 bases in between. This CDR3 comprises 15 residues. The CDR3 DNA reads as TGCGCCAGCAGCCAAGACATCGTAACTCCCTATGGCTACACCTTC. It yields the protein CASSQDIVTPYGYTF.

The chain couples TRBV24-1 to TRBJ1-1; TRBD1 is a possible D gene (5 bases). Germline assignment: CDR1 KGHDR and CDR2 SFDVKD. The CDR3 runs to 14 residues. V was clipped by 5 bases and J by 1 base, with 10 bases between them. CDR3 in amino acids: CATSAAGRNTEAFF. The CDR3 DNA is TGTGCCACCAGTGCGGCGGGGCGGAACACTGAAGCTTTCTTT.

The CDR3 region is CASSLSQGSTGELFF. In nucleotides, the CDR3 is TGTGCCAGCAGTTTAAGCCAGGGTTCCACCGGGGAGCTGTTTTTT. The chain carries TRBV27 and TRBJ2-2; D may be TRBD1 (5 bases). Germline CDR1 is MNHEY and CDR2 is SMNVEV (reference sequence). The CDR3 loop spans 15 amino acids. The V end was cut by 2 bases, the J end by 4 bases, with 11 bases between.

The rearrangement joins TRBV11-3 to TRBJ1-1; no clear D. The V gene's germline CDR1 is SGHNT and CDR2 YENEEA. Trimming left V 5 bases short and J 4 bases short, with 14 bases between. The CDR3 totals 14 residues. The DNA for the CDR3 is TGTGCCAGCAGCCCCAACTTTGGGAGCACTGAAGCTTTCTTT. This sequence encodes CASSPNFGSTEAFF.

CDR3 coding DNA: TGTGCCAGCAGTGAATCGGGACAGGGATTTGGCTACACCTTC. This codes for CASSESGQGFGYTF. The chain is built from TRBV25-1 and TRBJ1-2; 9 positions agree with TRBD1. The J segment lost 7 bases and the V segment lost 1 base, leaving 4 bases of the junction unmatched. CDR1 and CDR2 from the germline V gene are MGHDK and SYGVNS. The CDR3 consists of 14 residues.

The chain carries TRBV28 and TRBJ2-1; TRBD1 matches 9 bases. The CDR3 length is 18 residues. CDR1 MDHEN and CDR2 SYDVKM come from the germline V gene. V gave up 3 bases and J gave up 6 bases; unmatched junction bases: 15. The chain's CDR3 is CASSFPRKQGAPSNEQFF. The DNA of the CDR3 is TGTGCCAGCAGTTTCCCTCGGAAACAGGGGGCGCCTAGCAATGAGCAGTTCTTC.